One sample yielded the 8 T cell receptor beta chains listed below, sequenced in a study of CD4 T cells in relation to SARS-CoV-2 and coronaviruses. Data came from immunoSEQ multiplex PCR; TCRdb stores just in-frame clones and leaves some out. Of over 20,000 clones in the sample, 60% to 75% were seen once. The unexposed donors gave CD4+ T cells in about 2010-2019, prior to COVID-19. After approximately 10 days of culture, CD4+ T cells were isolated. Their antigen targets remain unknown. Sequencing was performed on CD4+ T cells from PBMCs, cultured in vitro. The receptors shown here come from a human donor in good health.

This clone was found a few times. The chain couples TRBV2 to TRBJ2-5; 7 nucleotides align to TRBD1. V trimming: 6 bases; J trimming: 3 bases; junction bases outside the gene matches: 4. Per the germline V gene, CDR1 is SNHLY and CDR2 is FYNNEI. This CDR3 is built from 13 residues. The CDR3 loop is CASSQTGEETQYF. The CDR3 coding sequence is TGTGCCAGCAGCCAAACAGGGGAAGAGACCCAGTACTTC.

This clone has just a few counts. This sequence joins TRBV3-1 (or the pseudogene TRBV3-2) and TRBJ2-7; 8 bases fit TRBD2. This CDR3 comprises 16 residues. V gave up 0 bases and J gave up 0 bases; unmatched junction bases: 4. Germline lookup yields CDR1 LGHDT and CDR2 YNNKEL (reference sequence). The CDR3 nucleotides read TGTGCCAGCAGCCAAGAGGGGGCGGGGGGCTCCTACGAGCAGTACTTC. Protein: CASSQEGAGGSYEQYF.

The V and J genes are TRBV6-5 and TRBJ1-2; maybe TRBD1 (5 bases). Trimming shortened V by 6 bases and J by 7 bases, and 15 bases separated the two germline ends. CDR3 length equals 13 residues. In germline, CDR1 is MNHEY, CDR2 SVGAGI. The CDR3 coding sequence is TGTGCCAGCAGCTATAGGGGCCTTACTGGCTACACCTTC. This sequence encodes CASSYRGLTGYTF.

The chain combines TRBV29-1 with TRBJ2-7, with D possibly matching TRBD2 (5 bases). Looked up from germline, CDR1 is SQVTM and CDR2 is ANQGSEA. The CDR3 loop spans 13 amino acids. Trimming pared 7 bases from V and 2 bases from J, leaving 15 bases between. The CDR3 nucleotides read TGCAGCGCAAGAGCGGCTACCACCTACGAGCAGTACTTC. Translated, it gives CSARAATTYEQYF.

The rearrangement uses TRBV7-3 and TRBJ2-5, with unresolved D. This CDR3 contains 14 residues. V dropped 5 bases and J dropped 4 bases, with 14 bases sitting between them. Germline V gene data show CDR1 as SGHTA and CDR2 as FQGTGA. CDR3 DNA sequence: TGTGCCAGCAGCGCAGGCCCCGTGGGAGAGACCCAGTACTTC. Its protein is CASSAGPVGETQYF.

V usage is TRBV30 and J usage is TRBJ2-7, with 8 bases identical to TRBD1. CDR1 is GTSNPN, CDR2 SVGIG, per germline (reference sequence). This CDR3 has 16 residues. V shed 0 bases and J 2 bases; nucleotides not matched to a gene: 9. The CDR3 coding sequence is TGTGCCTGGAGTGTGACAGGGGACTCCCTCCCCTACGAGCAGTACTTC. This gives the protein CAWSVTGDSLPYEQYF. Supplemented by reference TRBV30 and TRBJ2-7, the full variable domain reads SQTIHQWPATLVQPVGSPLSLECTVEGTSNPNLYWYRQAAGRGLQLLFYSVGIGQISSEVPQNLSASRPQDRQFILSSKKLLLSDSGFYLCAWSVTGDSLPYEQYFGPGTRLTVT.

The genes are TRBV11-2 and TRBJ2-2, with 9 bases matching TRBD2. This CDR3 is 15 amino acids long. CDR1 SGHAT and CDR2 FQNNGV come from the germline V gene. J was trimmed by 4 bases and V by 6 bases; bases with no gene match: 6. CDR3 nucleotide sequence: TGTGCCAGCAGTCGTAGCGGGAGTATCACCGGGGAGCTGTTTTTT. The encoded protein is CASSRSGSITGELFF.

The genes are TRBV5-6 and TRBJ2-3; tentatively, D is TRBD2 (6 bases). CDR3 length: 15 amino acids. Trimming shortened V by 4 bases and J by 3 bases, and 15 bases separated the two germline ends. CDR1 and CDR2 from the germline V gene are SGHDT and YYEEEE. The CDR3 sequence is CASSLGRGGTDTQYF. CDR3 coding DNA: TGTGCCAGCAGCCTGGGGCGGGGCGGGACAGATACGCAGTATTTT.